The clone carrying this TCR beta chain appeared once. Antigen: not known. These data originate in a study of cytomegalovirus exposure and HLA in healthy donors. For the study at large: There were under 130 million unique TCR beta sequences, drawn from approximately 190 million T cells, in an earlier analysis. Assignment to the Caucasian-associated ancestry cluster applied to more than 75% of the approximately 400 genotyped donors. Study-wide results and caveats: When analyzed later, the rates of TCR association showed variation by HLA locus, with DRB1 the most and HLA-C the fewest. HLA allele associations emerged for about 16,000 TCR beta sequences in a later analysis, at 0.05 false discovery rate.

This CDR3 spans 16 amino acids. V was pared by 4 bases and J by 5 bases, with 8 bases of the junction left unmatched. Germline values: CDR1 MGHDK, CDR2 SYGVNS. A multiplex PCR was run with 60 Vbeta primers and 13 Jbeta primers. TCRdb's copy holds only in-frame clones and misses some; the assay was immunoSEQ multiplex PCR. The data show tens of thousands of clones, with approximately 81% seen just once and 2.5% to 3.5% held by the top ten. Sequences were obtained from PBMCs. J is TRBJ1-5 and V is TRBV25-1; TRBD1 agrees at 10 bases. The sequence derives from a woman aged 18-29 years in good health and CMV-seronegative. The DNA of the CDR3 is TGTGCCAGCAGTGCCCCGACAGGGGGCGGGGATCAGCCCCAGCATTTT. Protein sequence: CASSAPTGGGDQPQHF.